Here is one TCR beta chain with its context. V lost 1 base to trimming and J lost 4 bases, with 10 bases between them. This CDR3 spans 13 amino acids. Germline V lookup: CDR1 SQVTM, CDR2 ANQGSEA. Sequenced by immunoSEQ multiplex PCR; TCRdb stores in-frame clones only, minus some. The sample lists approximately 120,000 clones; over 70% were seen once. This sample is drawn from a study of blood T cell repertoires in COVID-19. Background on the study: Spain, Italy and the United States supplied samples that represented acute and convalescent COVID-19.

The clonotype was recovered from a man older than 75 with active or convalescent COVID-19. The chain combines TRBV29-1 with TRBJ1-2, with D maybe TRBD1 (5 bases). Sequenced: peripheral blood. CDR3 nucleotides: TGCAGCGTTGAAGGTACAGGACGCTATGGCTACACCTTC. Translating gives CSVEGTGRYGYTF.